What follows describes a single T cell receptor beta chain. What it recognizes is unknown. This specimen belongs to a study of blood T cells in healthy people across ages. A second PCR of about 6 to 11 cycles used a sample-barcoded 5' primer and a J-beta primer mix. TCRdb re-called the 5' RACE reads through MiXCR, storing one row per CDR3 protein. The sample contains about 640,000 distinct CDR3 sequences, 58% of which appear only once. Study-wide results and caveats: Long-lived donors carried more naive CD4+ cells and greater diversity than aged donors. Per million T cells, TCR beta diversity dropped about linearly as age rose. A strong correlation between TCR beta diversity and naive T cell percentage was seen.

Total RNA, at least 5 micrograms per sample, was extracted from PBMCs. The sequencing sample was made of blood. This TCR was sampled from a man aged 60 to 69 in good health.

Here the CDR3 reads CASLQGSGANVLTF. For the CDR3, the DNA is TGTGCCAGCTTACAAGGCTCTGGGGCCAACGTCCTGACTTTC. The chain joins TRBV7-8 to TRBJ2-6, with no clear D. Between the trimmed V and J ends, which lost 8 bases and 0 bases, there was a span of 8 bases. This CDR3 spans 14 amino acids. The germline CDR1 and CDR2 sequences are SGHVS and FQNEAQ.